The entry below describes one T cell receptor (beta chain). Its antigen target is currently unknown. Nothing much larger sits one base from this clone, and base qualities are not available. This entry is derived from a study of T cells and copy number aberrations in small-cell lung cancer (dated by TCRdb to the early 2020s). Study-wide context: TCR repertoire sequencing was paired with whole-exome sequencing of the same tumor regions to relate T cell metrics to mutations and copy number aberrations. Tumor TCR data were available for 17 to 20 patients, and TCR data from both tumor and normal tissue were available for 15 or so patients. The research as a whole found: All specimens were formalin-fixed paraffin-embedded tissue, which is known to introduce sequencing artifacts. The study was limited by a small sample size because surgical resection is uncommon in small-cell lung cancer, and validation of the findings is required. Lower T-cell density, richness and clonality were observed in tumors than in adjacent lung tissue, although the difference in density was not significant. High heterogeneity of the TCR repertoire was observed across regions, with roughly 75-98% of clones restricted to a single region, representing a lower overlap than in localized NSCLC. A negative correlation was found between higher copy number aberration burden and tumor T-cell density, richness and clonality.

TCR-beta CDR3 regions were amplified from genomic DNA with the immunoSEQ hsTCRB Kit using multiplexed V- and J-gene primers. Unique DNA barcodes were added in a second PCR, and the samples were pooled together with one negative control and one positive control. Sequencing of the pooled TCR-beta libraries was performed on an Illumina MiSeq using a 150-cycle paired-end protocol. The authors' analysis ran thus. Raw sequencing data were processed by Adaptive Biotechnologies into a report containing normalized, annotated TCR-beta repertoires. T-cell density was calculated by normalizing TCR-beta templates to usable DNA, with usable DNA estimated through amplification of housekeeping genes. Richness was defined as the count of unique rearrangements, and clonality was defined as 1 minus Pielou's evenness. Intratumor TCR heterogeneity between regions was quantified with the Jaccard index, the Morisita overlap index, and the proportion of shared top-20 clonotypes. This immuneACCESS table, as held by TCRdb, lists in-frame sequences with V and J called but not all clones. Of the missing ones, under half trace to an unresolved V gene in checked studies; the others have no known cause. V and J calls and clone size are those listed in that table; D and trimming were worked out from the DNA. The sample table lists 950 to 1,500 clones, around four fifths of them with a count of one. The top ten constitute about 5% of the sample.

Donors were patients with limited-stage small-cell lung cancer who underwent surgical resection in Hangzhou, China, between about 2008 and 2020. All donors had upfront surgery without preoperative chemotherapy or radiotherapy, and none received immunotherapy before or after surgery. Each of the approximately 19 patients in the sequenced cohort was a smoker or a heavy second-hand smoker. To represent spatial heterogeneity of the primary tumors, three regions were collected from each tumor FFPE block using a grid approach. To enrich for malignant cells, tumor regions underwent macrodissection, and selection was restricted to regions expected to yield at least 150 ng DNA. To characterize T cell repertoire heterogeneity, the study applied multi-region TCR-beta sequencing to resected limited-stage small-cell lung cancers and to tumor-adjacent lung tissue. Genomic DNA was extracted from FFPE tissue using the AllPrep DNA/RNA FFPE Kit (Qiagen).

CDR1 and CDR2, looked up from the germline V gene, are SGHRS and YFSETQ. The CDR3 has 14 amino acids, counting the end cysteine and phenylalanine. The DNA shown is the 42-base CDR3, in frame from base 1. The junction shows trimming of 4 bases on V and 9 bases on J, plus 14 bases between the germline ends. The chain is encoded by TRBV5-1 joined to TRBJ1-6; TRBD1 might be the D gene, on 5 matching bases. The sequenced material came from tumor tissue. The sequence derives from a woman aged 50 to 65 with small cell lung cancer. The CDR3 sequence is CASSVIGEGSPLHF. The DNA sequence is as follows: TGCGCCAGCAGCGTGATAGGGGAGGGTTCACCCCTCCACTTT.